The next 27 T cell receptor beta chains were all read from a single sample in a study of T cell responses to AZD1222 COVID-19 vaccine. Data came from immunoSEQ multiplex PCR; TCRdb stores just in-frame clones and leaves some out. The sample records 70,000 to 90,000 clones, 80% to 90% being singletons. The sample here was peripheral blood, taken 28 days after the second AZD1222 dose. These receptors were obtained from an adult who received the AZD1222 COVID-19 vaccine.

The CDR3 region has the DNA TGCAGCGTTGGCGAGAATTTCTACGAGCAGTACTTC. Translating it yields CSVGENFYEQYF. This chain joins TRBV29-1 and TRBJ2-7; D not resolved. The V and J ends lost 4 bases and 3 bases respectively, with 10 bases between them. CDR1 is SQVTM and CDR2 is ANQGSEA in the germline V gene. The CDR3 has 12 amino acids.

This sequence joins TRBV20-1 and TRBJ1-3; no definite D call. Trimming shortened V by 3 bases and J by 4 bases, and 7 bases separated the two germline ends. Germline CDR1 and CDR2: DFQATT and SNEGSKA (reference sequence). This CDR3 is 12 amino acids long. CDR3 coding DNA: TGCAGTGCTAGTTCCACAGGAAACACCATATATTTT. Its translation is CSASSTGNTIYF.

J is TRBJ2-5 and V is TRBV24-1; 13 bases match TRBD2. CDR1 is KGHDR and CDR2 is SFDVKD in the germline V gene. Losses at the gene ends were 2 bases for V and 5 bases for J; bases not matched to a gene: 7. The CDR3 length is 17 residues. The CDR3 DNA is TGTGCCACCAGTGATTCTGGACTAGCGGGAGTCTCTGAGACCCAGTACTTC. This gives the protein CATSDSGLAGVSETQYF.

The chain is built from TRBV9 and TRBJ2-2; D ambiguous. Per germline, CDR1 SGDLS and CDR2 YYNGEE. The CDR3 covers 14 residues. V gave up 0 bases and J gave up 2 bases, with 5 bases separating them. In nucleotides, the CDR3 is TGTGCCAGCAGCGTAGAGGCCAACACCGGGGAGCTGTTTTTT. Its protein product is CASSVEANTGELFF.

The chain has TRBV29-1 and TRBJ1-1; D call uncertain. The CDR3 is 13 amino acids. V was trimmed by 5 bases and J by 0 bases, leaving 10 bases between them. Germline V gene lookup returns CDR1 SQVTM and CDR2 ANQGSEA. This CDR3 reads CSVSAGVNTEAFF. CDR3 bases: TGCAGCGTTTCGGCCGGCGTGAACACTGAAGCTTTCTTT.

The chain has TRBV13 and TRBJ2-1, with D perhaps TRBD2 (6 bases). The CDR3 covers 14 residues. V dropped 5 bases and J dropped 6 bases, with 14 bases sitting between them. Germline CDR1 and CDR2: PRHDT and FYEKMQ (reference sequence). The DNA for the CDR3 is TGTGCCAGCAGCCCATGGACGCGGGGCAATGAGCAGTTCTTC. It encodes CASSPWTRGNEQFF.

This clone was seen just once. The chain has TRBV6-5 and TRBJ1-1; 10 bases map to TRBD1. V gave up 4 bases and J gave up 8 bases; unmatched junction bases: 7. Germline V CDR1 and CDR2: MNHEY, SVGAGI. The length of the CDR3 is 14 residues. In nucleotides, the CDR3 is TGTGCCAGCAGTTGGGGGGACAGGGGTTCAGAAGCTTTCTTT. The encoded protein is CASSWGDRGSEAFF.

The DNA of the CDR3 is TGTGCCAGCAGCCCGAAGACTAGGATTCAGGAGACCCAGTACTTC. Its protein product is CASSPKTRIQETQYF. This chain links TRBV7-9 with TRBJ2-5, with a weak D call TRBD2 (6 bases). This CDR3 is 15 amino acids long. The V gene lost 5 bases and the J gene lost 5 bases, with 18 bases spanning the gap. CDR1 is SEHNR and CDR2 is FQNEAQ in the germline V gene (reference sequence).

A few counts support this clone. The chain joins TRBV4-2 to TRBJ2-1; the D is unclear. There are 13 residues in the CDR3. Trimming shortened V by 4 bases and J by 7 bases, and 11 bases separated the two germline ends. Germline V gene sequence: CDR1 LGHNA, CDR2 YNFKEQ. CDR3 in DNA: TGTGCCAGCAGCCGGGGTAGTCTTAATGAGCAGTTCTTC. Protein: CASSRGSLNEQFF.

The rearrangement uses TRBV7-9 and TRBJ2-5; possible D gene TRBD1, 5 bases. Deletions cut 4 bases from V and 0 bases from J, with 12 bases between. Germline V gene sequence: CDR1 SEHNR, CDR2 FQNEAQ (reference sequence). The CDR3 length is 15 residues. CDR3 loop: CASSSYGAYQETQYF. Here the CDR3 DNA reads TGTGCCAGCAGCTCCTATGGGGCGTACCAAGAGACCCAGTACTTC.

This rearrangement joins TRBV18 to TRBJ1-1; TRBD1 is a possible D gene (6 bases). V lost 5 bases, J lost 6 bases, and 13 bases lay in between. There are 13 residues in the CDR3. Per the germline V gene, CDR1 is KGHSH and CDR2 is LQKENI. The CDR3 here is CASSVQGASEAFF. The CDR3 DNA sequence: TGTGCCAGCTCAGTACAGGGAGCATCTGAAGCTTTCTTT.

The V call is TRBV2, the J call TRBJ2-3; 14 bases are a match to TRBD2. Germline assignment: CDR1 SNHLY and CDR2 FYNNEI. V trimming: 6 bases; J trimming: 4 bases; junction bases outside the gene matches: 6. The CDR3 consists of 16 residues. The CDR3 sequence: CASRPGTSGRSDTQYF. Here the CDR3 DNA reads TGTGCCAGCAGACCCGGGACTAGCGGGAGATCAGATACGCAGTATTTT. The whole variable domain, filled in from reference TRBV2 and TRBJ2-3, reads EPEVTQTPSHQVTQMGQEVILRCVPISNHLYFYWYRQILGQKVEFLVSFYNNEISEKSEIFDDQFSVERPDGSNFTLKIRSTKLEDSAMYFCASRPGTSGRSDTQYFGPGTRLTVL.

This clone was seen just once. The rearrangement joins TRBV9 to TRBJ2-1; D is uncertain. CDR3 length equals 12 residues. Germline CDR1 is SGDLS and CDR2 is YYNGEE. V lost 0 bases and J lost 9, with 7 bases in between. The CDR3, as DNA: TGTGCCAGCAGCGTAGTGTCGAGTGAGCAGTTCTTC. Amino acid sequence: CASSVVSSEQFF.

Only one count was recorded for this clone. The chain joins TRBV7-9 to TRBJ2-5; no reliable D call. CDR3 size: 15 residues. V was shortened by 1 base and J by 1 base, with 10 bases between the two germline ends. Germline V gene data show CDR1 as SEHNR and CDR2 as FQNEAQ (reference sequence). CDR3 in DNA: TGTGCCAGCAGCTTAGACACCCTGACCCAAGAGACCCAGTACTTC. The encoded protein is CASSLDTLTQETQYF.

This chain links TRBV24-1 with TRBJ1-2, with unresolved D. Looked up from germline, CDR1 is KGHDR and CDR2 is SFDVKD. Deletions cut 3 bases from V and 1 base from J, with 8 bases between. This CDR3 contains 14 residues. The CDR3 nucleotides are TGTGCCACCAGTGATCGGACGATTAACTATGGCTACACCTTC. As protein: CATSDRTINYGYTF.

The chain combines TRBV4-1 with TRBJ1-5; no clear D. Germline V CDR1 and CDR2: MGHRA, YSYEKL. The CDR3 runs 14 residues. Trimming left V 2 bases short and J 0 bases short, with 5 bases between. The CDR3 DNA reads TGCGCCAGCAGCCAAATATATAGCAATCAGCCCCAGCATTTT. Translation: CASSQIYSNQPQHF.

The chain couples TRBV28 to TRBJ2-7, with 10 bases lining up with TRBD2. The trim removed 5 bases at V and 6 bases at J, leaving 4 bases unmatched. Germline assignment: CDR1 MDHEN and CDR2 SYDVKM. The CDR3 spans 13 residues. The CDR3 sequence: CASSPQREGEQYF. Here the CDR3 DNA reads TGTGCCAGCAGTCCTCAGCGGGAGGGCGAGCAGTACTTC.

This sequence joins TRBV7-8 and TRBJ1-1; the D is unclear. The CDR3 loop spans 12 amino acids. CDR1 and CDR2 from the germline V gene are SGHVS and FQNEAQ. Between the trimmed V and J ends, which lost 6 bases and 1 base, there was a span of 6 bases. DNA for the CDR3: TGTGCCAGCAGTTCAAGGAACACTGAAGCTTTCTTT. Protein product: CASSSRNTEAFF.

The chain couples TRBV5-4 to TRBJ2-2; TRBD2 matches 8 bases. This CDR3 is built from 15 residues. Germline CDR1 is SGHNT and CDR2 is YYREEE (reference sequence). With 3 bases clipped from V and 4 bases from J, the junction kept 5 bases outside the gene matches. CDR3 loop: CASSSGLGVTGELFF. For the CDR3, the DNA is TGTGCCAGCAGCTCGGGACTAGGGGTCACCGGGGAGCTGTTTTTT.

The chain uses TRBV7-2 and TRBJ1-3; 7 positions match TRBD1. J lost 3 bases, V lost 1 base, and 6 bases had no gene match. There are 16 residues in the CDR3. Looked up from germline, CDR1 is SGHTA and CDR2 is FQGNSA. CDR3 in amino acids: CASSLVGAGGGNTIYF. The CDR3 DNA is TGTGCCAGCAGCTTAGTGGGGGCAGGGGGTGGAAACACCATATATTTT.

V usage is TRBV9 and J usage is TRBJ1-1, with 10 positions matching TRBD1. The V gene's germline CDR1 is SGDLS and CDR2 YYNGEE. This CDR3 region has 16 residues. The ends lost 3 bases at V and 0 bases at J; junction bases unmatched: 5. In DNA, the CDR3 is TGTGCCAGCAGCGGAGGGACAGGGGTAATGAACACTGAAGCTTTCTTT. It specifies CASSGGTGVMNTEAFF.

CDR3 region: CATSRAGSRDTQYF. CDR3 DNA: TGTGCCACCAGCAGGGCAGGCTCCAGAGATACGCAGTATTTT. The chain employs TRBV15 and TRBJ2-3, with D hard to call. The V and J ends lost 3 bases and 5 bases respectively, with 12 bases between them. The CDR3 spans 14 residues. Germline V gene sequence: CDR1 LNHNV, CDR2 YYDKDF (reference sequence).

This sequence joins TRBV19 and TRBJ2-1, with D uncertain. V lost 6 bases and J 9 bases, leaving 12 bases between the germline ends. The CDR3 runs to 12 residues. Per germline, CDR1 LNHDA and CDR2 SQIVND (reference sequence). This CDR3 is CASRAQHLEQFF. CDR3 nucleotides: TGTGCCAGTAGGGCTCAGCACCTTGAGCAGTTCTTC.

The V gene is TRBV7-8, the J gene TRBJ1-4; TRBD1 matches 7 bases. The ends lost 5 bases at V and 3 bases at J; junction bases unmatched: 9. The CDR3 totals 16 residues. The germline CDR1 and CDR2 sequences are SGHVS and FQNEAQ. CDR3 residues: CASSDPGTASNEKLFF. The DNA of the CDR3 is TGTGCCAGCAGCGATCCCGGGACAGCGTCTAATGAAAAACTGTTTTTT. Filled out from reference TRBV7-8 and TRBJ1-4, the complete variable domain reads GAGVSQSPRYKVAKRGQDVALRCDPISGHVSLFWYQQALGQGPEFLTYFQNEAQLDKSGLPSDRFFAERPEGSVSTLKIQRTQQEDSAVYLCASSDPGTASNEKLFFGSGTQLSVL.

This clone appeared a few times. J is TRBJ2-3 and V is TRBV2; no clear D. Trimming stripped 5 bases from V and 5 bases from J, with 11 bases between. This CDR3 has 13 amino acids. Looked up from germline, CDR1 is SNHLY and CDR2 is FYNNEI. Here the CDR3 reads CASSLALVDTQYF. The CDR3 DNA is TGTGCCAGCAGTTTAGCCCTAGTAGATACGCAGTATTTT.

Concerning this clone itself: The same CDR3 also results from other DNA sequences found in this sample. The rearrangement joins TRBV6-5 to TRBJ1-2; D remains unclear. Trimming took off 2 bases at V and 8 bases at J, with 12 bases between the two ends. Germline CDR1 is MNHEY and CDR2 is SVGAGI. This CDR3 contains 13 residues. CDR3 sequence: CASSYLDLGGYTF. In nucleotides, the CDR3 is TGTGCCAGCAGTTACCTGGACCTAGGGGGCTACACCTTC.

This clone has just a few counts. The chain employs TRBV13 and TRBJ1-2; D ambiguous. The CDR3 consists of 14 residues. Between the trimmed V and J ends, which lost 2 bases and 2 bases, there was a span of 9 bases. Germline CDR1 PRHDT, CDR2 FYEKMQ (reference sequence). The DNA of the CDR3 is TGTGCCAGCAGCTTACGCTCTATCAACTATGGCTACACCTTC. Protein product: CASSLRSINYGYTF.